This TCR beta chain was recorded in a study of blood T cell repertoires in COVID-19. Overall study context: The United States, Italy and Spain provided the acute and convalescent COVID-19 samples. T cells, B-cell-depleted T cells, or PBMCs provided the cDNA or gDNA that served as material.

Authors' methods: The authors estimated nucleated cell counts from reference gene primer amplification. Here immunoSEQ multiplex PCR was the method, and the copy in TCRdb shows in-frame clones only, minus some. For V, J and clone size, that table is used; D and trimming come from the DNA. The sample shows 77,000 or so clones, around 83% of them seen only once. Sequenced sample: peripheral blood. The clonotype was recovered from a man aged 25-45 years with COVID-19, enrolled during active disease.

CDR3 sequence (DNA): TGTGCCAGCAGCTTAGATGGACTAGCGGGAGGTGGCAATGAGCAGTTCTTC. Translation gives CASSLDGLAGGGNEQFF. The chain combines TRBV11-3 with TRBJ2-1, with 14 positions matching TRBD2. The CDR3 extends over 17 amino acids. Germline lookup yields CDR1 SGHNT and CDR2 YENEEA. V trimming: 0 bases; J trimming: 6 bases; junction bases outside the gene matches: 4.